The 23 T cell receptor beta chains listed next were all sequenced from one sample in a study of T cell responses to AZD1222 COVID-19 vaccine. Only in-frame clones appear in the TCRdb table, and some are missing; sequencing was by immunoSEQ multiplex PCR. The sample has roughly 120,000 clones, 75% to 90% seen once; the top ten hold approximately 2.4%. The starting material was peripheral blood, obtained on day 0 of AZD1222 vaccination. These receptors all come from an adult in good health.

The chain joins TRBV5-3 to TRBJ1-3; 7 bases match TRBD1. TRBV5-3 is an ORF for which the function is uncertain. With 4 bases clipped from V and 0 bases from J, the junction kept 13 bases outside the gene matches. The CDR3 is 18 residues long. CDR3 sequence (DNA): TGTGCCAGAAGCCGAGACAGGGTCACCCTCGACTCTGGAAACACCATATATTTT. Residues: CARSRDRVTLDSGNTIYF.

This clone is a singleton in its sample. The chain employs TRBV9 and TRBJ2-3; D call uncertain. Germline V CDR1 and CDR2: SGDLS, YYNGEE. Trimming shortened V by 0 bases and J by 6 bases, and 11 bases separated the two germline ends. The CDR3 runs 14 residues. CDR3 in DNA: TGTGCCAGCAGCGTAGGTCCAGCTGCGGATACGCAGTATTTT. It is translated as CASSVGPAADTQYF.

This clone was recorded once. This chain links TRBV5-1 with TRBJ2-7, with D unclear. The length of the CDR3 is 14 residues. CDR1 SGHRS and CDR2 YFSETQ come from the germline V gene. The ends were cut back, 1 base at V and 3 bases at J, with 11 bases in the middle. CDR3 region: CASSLRQTSYEQYF. For the CDR3, the DNA is TGCGCCAGCAGCTTGAGGCAGACGAGCTACGAGCAGTACTTC. Full variable domain (remainder filled in from reference TRBV5-1 and TRBJ2-7): KAGVTQTPRYLIKTRGQQVTLSCSPISGHRSVSWYQQTPGQGLQFLFEYFSETQRNKGNFPGRFSGRQFSNSRSEMNVSTLELGDSALYLCASSLRQTSYEQYFGPGTRLTVT.

The rearrangement links TRBV28 to TRBJ1-5; tentative D call: TRBD1 (5 bases). Trimming removed 5 bases at V and 9 bases at J, with 17 bases between. Germline lookup yields CDR1 MDHEN and CDR2 SYDVKM. The CDR3 covers 14 residues. The CDR3 is CASSAQGPWGPQHF. DNA for the CDR3: TGTGCCAGCAGTGCTCAGGGACCCTGGGGGCCCCAGCATTTT.

The V gene is TRBV5-6, the J gene TRBJ2-7; 10 bases are shared with TRBD2. Germline CDR1 and CDR2: SGHDT and YYEEEE. V lost 3 bases and J lost 6; bases outside the gene matches: 6. The CDR3 totals 14 residues. CDR3 bases: TGTGCCAGCAGCTACCTAGCGGGAGCCTCCGAGCAGTACTTC. It codes for CASSYLAGASEQYF.

CDR3 in DNA: TGTGCCAGCAGCTTGGGCCCCCCCGGGGGGGGCTATGGCTACACCTTC. Amino acid sequence: CASSLGPPGGGYGYTF. V is TRBV5-6 and J is TRBJ1-2, with a tentative D call TRBD1 (5 bases). V was clipped by 0 bases and J by 4 bases, with 16 bases between them. CDR1 and CDR2 from the germline V gene are SGHDT and YYEEEE. The CDR3 covers 16 residues.

This clone was seen a handful of times. The chain employs TRBV4-2 and TRBJ2-3; 8 bases map to TRBD2. There are 15 residues in the CDR3. Trimming removed 6 bases from V and 3 bases from J; junction bases left unmatched: 8. Germline CDR1 and CDR2: LGHNA and YNFKEQ. The CDR3, as DNA: TGTGCCAGCAGTCCCCAGCGGGAGAGGACAGATACGCAGTATTTT. It is translated as CASSPQRERTDTQYF.

This chain joins TRBV19 and TRBJ2-3, with 10 bases identical to TRBD2. V shed 5 bases and J 4 bases; nucleotides not matched to a gene: 9. There are 16 residues in the CDR3. From germline, CDR1 is LNHDA and CDR2 SQIVND (reference sequence). The CDR3 loop is CASSPRLAGISDTQYF. CDR3 nucleotides: TGTGCCAGTAGTCCCCGACTAGCGGGTATTTCAGATACGCAGTATTTT.

This chain joins TRBV30 and TRBJ2-1; D remains ambiguous. Germline values: CDR1 GTSNPN, CDR2 SVGIG (reference sequence). Trimming stripped 0 bases from V and 7 bases from J, with 4 bases between. The CDR3 length is 11 residues. The CDR3 bases are TGTGCCTGGAGTGTACGGAATGAGCAGTTCTTC. It specifies CAWSVRNEQFF.

This chain joins TRBV6-5 and TRBJ1-5; 8 nucleotides line up with TRBD1. Trimming cost V 4 bases and J 6 bases; bases outside gene matches: 5. The CDR3 covers 14 residues. Germline V lookup: CDR1 MNHEY, CDR2 SVGAGI. CDR3 sequence: CASSSQGAIQPQHF. CDR3 bases: TGTGCCAGCAGTTCCCAGGGGGCGATTCAGCCCCAGCATTTT.

The chain has TRBV19 and TRBJ1-5, with 7 positions matching TRBD1. CDR1 LNHDA and CDR2 SQIVND come from the germline V gene (reference sequence). This CDR3 is 15 amino acids long. V lost 7 bases and J lost 6; bases outside the gene matches: 12. The CDR3 is CASTTGVEGIQPQHF. As DNA, the CDR3 is TGTGCCAGTACCACAGGGGTTGAGGGGATTCAGCCCCAGCATTTT.

The chain is built from TRBV7-9 and TRBJ2-6; D is perhaps TRBD2 (7 bases). The V and J ends lost 1 base and 1 base respectively, with 17 bases between them. This CDR3 is 19 amino acids long. Germline V gene lookup returns CDR1 SEHNR and CDR2 FQNEAQ (reference sequence). CDR3 protein: CASSLEMGGGRSGANVLTF. CDR3 bases: TGTGCCAGCAGCTTAGAAATGGGGGGCGGGAGATCTGGGGCCAACGTCCTGACTTTC.

The rearrangement joins TRBV9 to TRBJ2-1; a possible D gene is TRBD1 (6 bases). This CDR3 contains 16 residues. V shed 3 bases and J shed 3 bases, with 16 bases lying between them. Germline V lookup: CDR1 SGDLS, CDR2 YYNGEE. CDR3 coding DNA: TGTGCCAGCAGCGCCCGAGGCAGGGACAACTACAATGAGCAGTTCTTC. This gives the protein CASSARGRDNYNEQFF.

The rearrangement joins TRBV3-1 (or the pseudogene TRBV3-2) to TRBJ1-1, with D unresolved. The CDR3 consists of 14 residues. The ends were cut back, 3 bases at V and 0 bases at J, with 8 bases in the middle. The germline gives CDR1 LGHDT, CDR2 YNNKEL (reference sequence). CDR3 in amino acids: CASSQYGLNTEAFF. CDR3 nucleotides: TGTGCCAGCAGCCAGTACGGCCTGAACACTGAAGCTTTCTTT.

The rearrangement uses TRBV10-2 and TRBJ1-3, with TRBD1 identical over 7 bases. Trimming at V came to 6 bases and at J to 4 bases, leaving 3 bases not matched to a gene. CDR1 and CDR2 from the germline V gene are WSHSY and SAAADI. The CDR3 loop spans 13 amino acids. The CDR3 region has the DNA TGCGCCAGCAGGGAGGGGGCCGGAAACACCATATATTTT. Translating it yields CASREGAGNTIYF.

The chain combines TRBV30 with TRBJ1-5, with no clear D. With 0 bases removed from V and 1 base from J, the gap between germline ends came to 19 bases. Germline loops: CDR1 GTSNPN, CDR2 SVGIG (reference sequence). This CDR3 comprises 18 residues. The DNA for the CDR3 is TGTGCCTGGAGTGTAGGAGTCCCCACCCTAGCGAGCAATCAGCCCCAGCATTTT. Protein sequence: CAWSVGVPTLASNQPQHF.

This clone was seen only a few times. The chain joins TRBV2 to TRBJ2-1; a weak D match, TRBD2 (7 bases). This CDR3 has 15 residues. In germline, CDR1 is SNHLY, CDR2 FYNNEI. The V and J ends lost 5 bases and 7 bases respectively, with 18 bases between them. In DNA form, the CDR3 reads TGTGCCAGCAGTCCCCGGGGGGAGAGGGGGAATGAGCAGTTCTTC. Its translation: CASSPRGERGNEQFF.

J is TRBJ1-2 and V is TRBV4-1, with a weak D call TRBD1 (5 bases). The CDR3 has 15 amino acids. Germline CDR1 and CDR2: MGHRA and YSYEKL. V gave up 0 bases and J gave up 8 bases, with 16 bases separating them. The CDR3 protein is CASSQEGIVQGGYTF. The CDR3 DNA sequence: TGCGCCAGCAGCCAAGAGGGTATCGTCCAGGGAGGCTACACCTTC.

The CDR3 DNA reads TGTGCCAGCAGAATTTCAGCGGGAGGAGGGGAGACCCAGTACTTC. Protein sequence: CASRISAGGGETQYF. The chain recombines TRBV7-2 with TRBJ2-5, with 9 bases aligning to TRBD2. The germline V gene has CDR1 SGHTA and CDR2 FQGNSA. The CDR3 spans 15 residues. Trimming took 6 bases from V and 5 from J; bases not matched to a gene: 10.

V and J are TRBV28 and TRBJ2-2; no firm D call. The CDR3 runs 14 residues. The ends were cut back, 3 bases at V and 4 bases at J, with 9 bases in the middle. Germline V gives CDR1 MDHEN, CDR2 SYDVKM. Written as DNA, the CDR3 is TGTGCCAGCAGTTTGCCGACCCCCACCGGGGAGCTGTTTTTT. Translation: CASSLPTPTGELFF.

This clone was counted a few times. The V gene is TRBV6-1, the J gene TRBJ2-3, with 8 bases that match TRBD2. The trim removed 2 bases at V and 1 base at J, leaving 2 bases unmatched. CDR1 and CDR2 from the germline V gene are MNHNS and SASEGT. This CDR3 region has 15 residues. This chain's CDR3 is CASSERSGGTDTQYF. CDR3 DNA: TGTGCCAGCAGTGAACGTAGCGGGGGCACAGATACGCAGTATTTT.

This clone has only one observation. V is TRBV29-1 and J is TRBJ2-5, with 9 bases that match TRBD1. Germline V lookup: CDR1 SQVTM, CDR2 ANQGSEA. The CDR3 has 15 amino acids. Germline trimming cut 4 bases from V and 2 bases from J; bases unmatched to any gene: 8. The CDR3: CSVGSGTGRQETQYF. The CDR3 DNA follows: TGCAGCGTTGGATCCGGGACAGGGAGGCAAGAGACCCAGTACTTC.

The rearrangement links TRBV24-1 to TRBJ2-2; no clear D gene. The V and J ends lost 5 bases and 0 bases respectively, with 6 bases between them. This CDR3 has 14 residues. Germline CDR1 reads KGHDR; CDR2 reads SFDVKD. This CDR3 reads CATSALTNTGELFF. As DNA, the CDR3 is TGTGCCACCAGTGCCCTGACGAACACCGGGGAGCTGTTTTTT.